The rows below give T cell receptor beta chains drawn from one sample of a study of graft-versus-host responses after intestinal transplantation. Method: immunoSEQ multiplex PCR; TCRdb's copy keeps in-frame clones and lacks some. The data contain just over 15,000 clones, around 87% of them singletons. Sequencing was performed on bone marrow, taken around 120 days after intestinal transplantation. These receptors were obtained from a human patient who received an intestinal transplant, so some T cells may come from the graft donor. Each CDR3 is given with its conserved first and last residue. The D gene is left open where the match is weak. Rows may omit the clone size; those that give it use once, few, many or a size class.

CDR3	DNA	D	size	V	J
CASSLMMPEGARIYGYTF	TGTGCCAGCAGTTTAATGATGCCAGAGGGGGCCAGGATCTATGGCTACACCTTC	TRBD1	.	TRBV28	TRBJ1-2
CASNNGVGETQYF	TGTGCCAGCAATAATGGGGTTGGAGAGACCCAGTACTTC	.	.	TRBV27	TRBJ2-5
CASSRNSDSMPANYGYTF	TGTGCCAGCAGCCGAAACTCGGACAGTATGCCCGCTAACTATGGCTACACCTTC	.	.	TRBV2	TRBJ1-2
CTSSQAQGAGTEAFF	TGCACCAGCAGCCAAGCTCAGGGGGCGGGCACTGAAGCTTTCTTT	.	.	TRBV1	TRBJ1-1
CASSPTVFSYEQYF	TGTGCCAGCAGCCCCACAGTTTTCTCCTACGAGCAGTACTTC	.	.	TRBV7-6	TRBJ2-7
CASRGLAGEGTGELFF	TGTGCCAGCAGGGGACTAGCGGGAGAAGGCACCGGGGAGCTGTTTTTT	TRBD2	once	TRBV7-9	TRBJ2-2
CASSYSHDTQYF	TGTGCCAGCAGTTACTCGCACGATACGCAGTATTTT	.	.	TRBV6-5	TRBJ2-3
CATSFGRDNSPLHF	TGTGCCACCAGCTTCGGCAGGGATAATTCACCCCTCCACTTT	.	.	TRBV15	TRBJ1-6
CASRPLDSKAFF	TGCGCCAGCAGGCCGTTAGACTCCAAAGCTTTCTTT	.	once	TRBV23-1	TRBJ1-1
CATSREVGGTEAFF	TGTGCCACCAGCAGAGAGGTCGGGGGCACTGAAGCTTTCTTT	.	.	TRBV15	TRBJ1-1
CASSEGPGTLLGYTF	TGTGCCAGCAGTGAGGGACCCGGGACACTTCTTGGCTACACCTTC	.	.	TRBV6-1	TRBJ1-2
CASRVLLNTEAFF	TGTGCCAGCAGAGTCCTACTAAACACTGAAGCTTTCTTT	.	.	TRBV28	TRBJ1-1
CARMGNGYTF	TGTGCTCGGATGGGGAATGGCTACACCTTC	.	few	TRBV2	TRBJ1-2
CASSLVPHSTSGVLLPDTQYF	TGTGCCAGCAGCTTAGTCCCGCATTCGACTAGCGGGGTGCTCCTCCCAGATACGCAGTATTTT	TRBD2	.	TRBV7-6	TRBJ2-3
CASGLANEQYF	TGTGCCAGTGGGCTAGCCAACGAGCAGTACTTC	.	.	TRBV4-2	TRBJ2-7
CASSRTGTYNSPLHF	TGTGCCAGCAGTCGTACCGGGACCTATAATTCACCCCTCCACTTT	.	.	TRBV27	TRBJ1-6
CASRAQETQYF	TGTGCCAGCAGGGCTCAAGAGACCCAGTACTTC	.	.	TRBV6-1	TRBJ2-5
CASSSGYEQYF	TGTGCCAGCAGCTCAGGCTACGAGCAGTACTTC	.	.	TRBV5-6	TRBJ2-7
CASSPTGEVQYF	TGTGCCAGCAGCCCCACAGGGGAGGTCCAGTACTTC	.	.	TRBV7-3	TRBJ2-5
CASSSVDRYDYEQYF	TGTGCCAGCAGCTCCGTAGACAGATACGACTACGAGCAGTACTTC	.	.	TRBV5-6	TRBJ2-7